This T cell receptor (beta chain) emerged from a study of response to subunit inactivated influenza vaccine. Study results and caveats: After each seasonal influenza vaccination, few new T cells are recruited, the authors suggested.

This clonotype was recorded a few times. No antigen is known for it. J lost 2 bases, V lost 4 bases, and 6 bases had no gene match. Germline V gene lookup returns CDR1 MDHEN and CDR2 SYDVKM. The CDR3 has 16 residues. Via MiXCR, TCRdb re-called the RT-PCR reads, giving one row per CDR3 protein. Counted here are roughly 790,000 distinct CDR3 sequences, 21% occurring once; the ten biggest clones make up about 10%. The sample here was PBMCs from blood, taken 4 to 6 days after vaccination. The sequence was obtained from a middle-aged man who received an inactivated influenza vaccine. The chain carries TRBV28 and TRBJ2-7, with TRBD2 identical over 12 bases. CDR3 DNA: TGTGCCAGCAGTTCGACCGCTAGCGGGGGGGCCTACGAGCAGTACTTC. The encoded protein is CASSSTASGGAYEQYF.